Here is one T cell receptor (beta chain) with its context. The antigen is undetermined. The entry originates in a study of vaccination effects on CD4 cells after COVID-19. Study overall: From a couple of convalescent patients, samples were taken 16 days and one week before vaccination.

Sequencing used immunoSEQ multiplex PCR; TCRdb keeps in-frame clones, though not all of them. The repertoire holds approximately 40,000 clones, with roughly 66% as singletons. Germline V gene lookup returns CDR1 MDHEN and CDR2 SYDVKM. Trimming took 5 bases from V and 2 from J, leaving 13 bases between them. The CDR3 loop spans 16 amino acids. Antigen-specific CD4+ T cells expanded by the ViraFEST assay with viral peptide pools were then sequenced. The culture ran for roughly ten days before CD4+ T cells were isolated. By PCR, the person was confirmed to have had SARS-CoV-2 infection between March and December 2020. Half-medium changes using IL-2 medium occurred on days 3 and 7.

This clonotype was sampled from a human donor who had a prior SARS-CoV-2 infection. The genes are TRBV28 and TRBJ1-6, with D perhaps matching TRBD1 (5 bases). The specimen was CD4+ T cells from PBMCs cultured with a peptide pool, collected before COVID-19 vaccination. The CDR3 region is CASSKPAGPYNSPLHF. The CDR3 DNA reads TGTGCCAGCAGTAAACCAGCAGGGCCCTATAATTCACCCCTCCACTTT.